Below are 13 T cell receptor beta chains sequenced from a single sample in a study of human T cells and chemical hapten exposure. Specified time point: healthy volunteer bleed at 6 weeks. The authors' total RNA extraction used unfractionated whole blood. TCRdb reprocessed the RACE reads with MiXCR, giving one entry per CDR3 protein. This sample has some 65,000 distinct CDR3 sequences, with about 6% found just once. The sequenced material came from whole blood. The source of these receptors is a female donor in good health. Some clones in this sample may be carry-over from other donors' samples.

This clonotype has a handful of counts. The V call is TRBV15, the J call TRBJ2-5; the D is unclear. The CDR3 loop spans 14 amino acids. Germline assignment: CDR1 LNHNV and CDR2 YYDKDF (reference sequence). The V end lost 1 base, the J end lost 3 bases, and 9 bases lay between the germline ends. The CDR3 coding sequence is TGTGCCACCAGCAGAGGGACGGAAGAAGAGACCCAGTACTTC. It codes for CATSRGTEEETQYF. Drawing the rest from reference TRBV15 and TRBJ2-5, the complete variable domain is DAMVIQNPRYQVTQFGKPVTLSCSQTLNHNVMYWYQQKSSQAPKLLFHYYDKDFNNEADTPDNFQSRRPNTSFCFLDIRSPGLGDTAMYLCATSRGTEEETQYFGPGTRLLVL.

This clonotype was counted between two and nine times. This rearrangement joins TRBV9 to TRBJ2-1; 11 nucleotides align to TRBD2. The V segment lost 2 bases and the J segment 5 bases; nucleotides outside the gene matches: 9. From germline, CDR1 is SGDLS and CDR2 YYNGEE. CDR3 length: 17 residues. The CDR3 is CASSVTPLAGGNNEQFF. As DNA, the CDR3 is TGTGCCAGCAGCGTGACCCCGCTAGCGGGGGGAAACAATGAGCAGTTCTTC.

The chain uses TRBV27 and TRBJ2-5, with TRBD2 identical over 8 bases. Germline values: CDR1 MNHEY, CDR2 SMNVEV (reference sequence). The CDR3 consists of 15 residues. V lost 5 bases and J lost 2; bases outside the gene matches: 7. The DNA for the CDR3 is TGTGCCAGCAGTCCAGCCACTAGCGGACAAGAGACCCAGTACTTC. The encoded protein is CASSPATSGQETQYF.

This clonotype was observed a few times. The rearrangement uses TRBV2 and TRBJ1-5, with TRBD1 matching 10 bases. Germline V gene data show CDR1 as SNHLY and CDR2 as FYNNEI. This CDR3 is built from 18 residues. With 6 bases clipped from V and 0 bases from J, the junction kept 11 bases outside the gene matches. CDR3 residues: CASRDRGINPYSNQPQHF. As DNA, the CDR3 is TGTGCCAGCAGGGACAGGGGGATCAACCCCTATAGCAATCAGCCCCAGCATTTT. The whole variable domain, remainder taken from reference TRBV2 and TRBJ1-5, is EPEVTQTPSHQVTQMGQEVILRCVPISNHLYFYWYRQILGQKVEFLVSFYNNEISEKSEIFDDQFSVERPDGSNFTLKIRSTKLEDSAMYFCASRDRGINPYSNQPQHFGDGTRLSIL.

This clonotype was found many times. The V and J genes are TRBV29-1 and TRBJ1-2; D possibly corresponds to TRBD1 (5 bases). Trimming took 4 bases from V and 9 from J, leaving 18 bases between them. In germline, CDR1 is SQVTM, CDR2 ANQGSEA. There are 13 residues in the CDR3. The CDR3 reads CSVGDSPLASYTF. The CDR3 region has the DNA TGCAGCGTTGGAGACAGCCCTCTTGCGAGCTACACCTTC.

J is TRBJ2-7 and V is TRBV19; D gene unclear. Between the trimmed V and J ends, which lost 3 bases and 3 bases, there was a span of 12 bases. Germline CDR1 and CDR2: LNHDA and SQIVND (reference sequence). The CDR3 sequence is 14 residues long. This chain's CDR3 is CASSILFGFYEQYF. The CDR3 DNA reads as TGTGCCAGTAGTATTTTGTTCGGTTTCTACGAGCAGTACTTC.

This chain connects TRBV5-1 to TRBJ2-3, with 8 bases that match TRBD2. Trimming took 0 bases from V and 5 from J; bases not matched to a gene: 2. This CDR3 is built from 14 residues. Germline assignment: CDR1 SGHRS and CDR2 YFSETQ. The CDR3 nucleotides read TGCGCCAGCAGCTTGGAAACTAGCGGAGATACGCAGTATTTT. Translated: CASSLETSGDTQYF. Together with reference TRBV5-1 and TRBJ2-3, the CDR3 gives the full variable domain: KAGVTQTPRYLIKTRGQQVTLSCSPISGHRSVSWYQQTPGQGLQFLFEYFSETQRNKGNFPGRFSGRQFSNSRSEMNVSTLELGDSALYLCASSLETSGDTQYFGPGTRLTVL.

This clonotype turned up a few times. The genes are TRBV2 and TRBJ2-3; TRBD2 aligns across 8 bases. Looked up from germline, CDR1 is SNHLY and CDR2 is FYNNEI. J lost 2 bases, V lost 5 bases, and 9 bases had no gene match. The CDR3 covers 16 residues. Here the CDR3 reads CASSTERGRTTDTQYF. DNA for the CDR3: TGTGCCAGCAGTACTGAGCGGGGGAGGACCACAGATACGCAGTATTTT.

This clonotype was seen ten or more times. The chain links TRBV12-3 or TRBV12-4 to TRBJ2-1; D gene unclear. The CDR3 covers 12 residues. Between the trimmed V and J ends, which lost 5 bases and 7 bases, there was a span of 9 bases. The CDR3 coding sequence is TGTGCCAGCAGTCCCGGAAAGAATGAGCAGTTCTTC. Translation gives CASSPGKNEQFF.

This clonotype was counted ten times or more. J is TRBJ2-5 and V is TRBV12-3 or TRBV12-4; 10 nucleotides agree with TRBD2. The CDR3 loop spans 13 amino acids. The V gene end was trimmed by 8 bases and the J gene end by 4 bases; junction bases not matched to a gene: 4. CDR3 residues: CASGTSGAETQYF. The CDR3 DNA sequence: TGTGCCAGCGGCACTAGCGGGGCAGAGACCCAGTACTTC.

The table lists this clonotype with many counts. The rearrangement links TRBV20-1 to TRBJ1-6, with TRBD1 matching over 8 bases. Germline CDR1 reads DFQATT; CDR2 reads SNEGSKA (reference sequence). There are 15 residues in the CDR3. The V gene end was trimmed by 5 bases and the J gene end by 5 bases; junction bases not matched to a gene: 8. CDR3 nucleotides: TGCAGTGCTTTCGGGGACAGGCGACATAATTCACCCCTCCACTTT. Residues: CSAFGDRRHNSPLHF.

The V call is TRBV6-6, the J call TRBJ1-1, with D possibly being TRBD1 (6 bases). Germline V gene sequence: CDR1 MNHNY, CDR2 SVGAGI (reference sequence). This CDR3 region has 16 residues. V lost 2 bases, J lost 3 bases, and 16 bases lay in between. CDR3 loop: CASSYGTGIRDTEAFF. The CDR3 DNA reads TGTGCCAGCAGTTACGGTACAGGGATAAGGGACACTGAAGCTTTCTTT.

V usage is TRBV6-2 or TRBV6-3 and J usage is TRBJ2-5; 9 bases map to TRBD1. CDR3 length: 15 residues. The germline V gene has CDR1 MNHEY and CDR2 SVGEGT. V lost 6 bases, J lost 5 bases, and 10 bases stayed unmatched. The DNA of the CDR3 is TGTGCCAGCAGCGAGGACAGGGGAGTAGTCGAGACCCAGTACTTC. Protein: CASSEDRGVVETQYF.